This T cell receptor beta chain comes out of a study of shared clonotypes between healthy human individuals. This CDR3 region has 14 residues. The V gene lost 0 bases and the J gene lost 7 bases, with 12 bases spanning the gap. Per the germline V gene, CDR1 is MNHEY and CDR2 is SMNVEV (reference sequence). In its sample, this clone was seen once. The assay ran at deep level. The repertoire was sequenced with immunoSEQ multiplex PCR; TCRdb's copy has only in-frame clones and lacks some. The table lists about 2 million clones, 90% to 95% of them singletons, with more than 0.1% in the top ten. The sequence was obtained from a man between 18 and 35 years old in good health. Source material: naive CD4+ T cells sorted from blood. Subset defined: CD45RA+ positively selected. V gene TRBV27 combines with J gene TRBJ1-1; TRBD1 is a possible D gene (6 bases). CDR3 bases: TGTGCCAGCAGTTTATCGACCGGGGGCGGTGAAGCTTTCTTT. Protein sequence: CASSLSTGGGEAFF.